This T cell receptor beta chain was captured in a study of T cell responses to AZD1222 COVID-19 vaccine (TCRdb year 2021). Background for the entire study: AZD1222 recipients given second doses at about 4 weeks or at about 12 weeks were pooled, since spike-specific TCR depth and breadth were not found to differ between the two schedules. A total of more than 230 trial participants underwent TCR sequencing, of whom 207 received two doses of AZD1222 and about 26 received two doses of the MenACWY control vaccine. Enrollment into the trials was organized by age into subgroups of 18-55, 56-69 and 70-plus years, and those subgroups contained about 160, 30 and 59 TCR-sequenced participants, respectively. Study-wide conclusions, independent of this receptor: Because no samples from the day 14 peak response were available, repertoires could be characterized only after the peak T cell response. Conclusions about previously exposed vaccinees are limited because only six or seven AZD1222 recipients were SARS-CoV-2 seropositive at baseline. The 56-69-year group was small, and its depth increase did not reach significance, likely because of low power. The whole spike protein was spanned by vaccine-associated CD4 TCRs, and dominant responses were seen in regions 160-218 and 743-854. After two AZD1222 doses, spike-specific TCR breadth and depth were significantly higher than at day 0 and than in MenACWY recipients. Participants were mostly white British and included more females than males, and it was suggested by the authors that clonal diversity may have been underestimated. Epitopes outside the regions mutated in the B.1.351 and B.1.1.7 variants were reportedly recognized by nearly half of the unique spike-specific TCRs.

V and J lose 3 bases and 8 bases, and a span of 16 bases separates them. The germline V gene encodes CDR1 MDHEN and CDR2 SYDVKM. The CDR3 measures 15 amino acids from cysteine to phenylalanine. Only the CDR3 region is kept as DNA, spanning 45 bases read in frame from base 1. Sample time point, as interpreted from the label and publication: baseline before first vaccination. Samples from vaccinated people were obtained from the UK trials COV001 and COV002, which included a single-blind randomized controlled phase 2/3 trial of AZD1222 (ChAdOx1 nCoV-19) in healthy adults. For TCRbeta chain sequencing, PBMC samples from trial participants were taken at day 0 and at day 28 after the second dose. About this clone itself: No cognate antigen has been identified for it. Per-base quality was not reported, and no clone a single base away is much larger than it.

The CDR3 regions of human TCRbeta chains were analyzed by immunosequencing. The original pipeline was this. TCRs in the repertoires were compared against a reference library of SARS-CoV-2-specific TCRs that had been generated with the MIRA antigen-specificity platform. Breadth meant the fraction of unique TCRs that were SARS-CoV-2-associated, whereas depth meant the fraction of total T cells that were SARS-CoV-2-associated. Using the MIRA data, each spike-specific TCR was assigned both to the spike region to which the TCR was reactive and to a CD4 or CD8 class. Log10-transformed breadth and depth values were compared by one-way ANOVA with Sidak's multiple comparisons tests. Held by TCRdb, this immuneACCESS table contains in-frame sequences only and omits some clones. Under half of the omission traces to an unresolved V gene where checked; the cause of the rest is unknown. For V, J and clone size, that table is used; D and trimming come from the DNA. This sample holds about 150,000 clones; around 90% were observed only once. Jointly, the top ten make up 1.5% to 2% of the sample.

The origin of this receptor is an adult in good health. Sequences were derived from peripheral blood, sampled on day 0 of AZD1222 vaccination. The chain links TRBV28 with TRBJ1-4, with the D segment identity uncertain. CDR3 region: CASSFNNPGREKLFF. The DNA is TGTGCCAGCAGTTTTAATAACCCTGGGAGAGAAAAACTGTTTTTT.